Each of the 25 T cell receptor beta chains below was sequenced from the same sample in a study of T cell responses to AZD1222 COVID-19 vaccine. Some clones are missing from TCRdb's copy, which holds only in-frame ones; the method was immunoSEQ multiplex PCR. The sample yields 95,000 to 150,000 clones, 85% to 90% seen once. The sequenced sample was peripheral blood, obtained on day 0 of AZD1222 vaccination. These receptors all come from an adult in good health.

The chain has TRBV2 and TRBJ2-1, with 7 bases identical to TRBD2. V gave up 5 bases and J gave up 7 bases; unmatched junction bases: 14. Germline V lookup: CDR1 SNHLY, CDR2 FYNNEI. This CDR3 contains 16 residues. The CDR3 nucleotides read TGTGCCAGCAGTTTCCTAAGTGGCGGGGGAGAAAATGAGCAGTTCTTC. Amino acids: CASSFLSGGGENEQFF.

The rearrangement links TRBV2 to TRBJ2-1, with a tentative D call TRBD2 (7 bases). Germline V gene lookup returns CDR1 SNHLY and CDR2 FYNNEI. The CDR3 extends over 13 amino acids. V was clipped by 9 bases and J by 3 bases, with 12 bases between them. CDR3 sequence: CARGGGSYNEQFF. The CDR3 DNA sequence: TGTGCCAGAGGGGGGGGAAGCTACAATGAGCAGTTCTTC.

The chain links TRBV5-1 to TRBJ1-2; 7 nucleotides match TRBD1. The CDR3 has 18 residues. The germline V gene has CDR1 SGHRS and CDR2 YFSETQ. V trimming: 2 bases; J trimming: 6 bases; junction bases outside the gene matches: 19. The CDR3 here is CASSFPTPLRQGGDGYTF. The DNA for the CDR3 is TGCGCCAGCAGCTTTCCAACTCCTCTCCGACAGGGTGGCGATGGCTACACCTTC.

CDR3 sequence (DNA): TGTGCCAGCAGTTTACGGGGACCGGAGGTTGGTCCCAATCAGCCCCAGCATTTT. Translating it yields CASSLRGPEVGPNQPQHF. The chain links TRBV27 to TRBJ1-5; tentative D call: TRBD1 (5 bases). CDR3 length equals 18 residues. V lost 2 bases and J 3 bases, leaving 20 bases between the germline ends. Germline loops: CDR1 MNHEY, CDR2 SMNVEV (reference sequence).

J is TRBJ2-3 and V is TRBV2; D may match TRBD1 or TRBD2 (5 bases each). CDR1 and CDR2 from the germline V gene are SNHLY and FYNNEI. V lost 1 base, J lost 6 bases, and 8 bases lay in between. This CDR3 is 13 amino acids long. DNA of the CDR3: TGTGCCAGCAGTGAAGGGGGGACGGATACGCAGTATTTT. This sequence encodes CASSEGGTDTQYF.

This clone has more than one count but fewer than ten. The V gene is TRBV5-8, the J gene TRBJ1-5; D is undetermined. Deletions cut 2 bases from V and 0 bases from J, with 9 bases between. The CDR3 has 15 amino acids. The V gene's germline CDR1 is SGHTS and CDR2 YDEGEE. The CDR3 DNA reads as TGTGCCAGCAGCTTAGTACAAAGTAGCAATCAGCCCCAGCATTTT. This gives the protein CASSLVQSSNQPQHF.

Only one count was recorded for this clone. The J gene is TRBJ2-7, the V gene TRBV7-6; maybe TRBD2 (6 bases). The CDR3 contains 14 residues. V gave up 6 bases and J gave up 2 bases, with 14 bases separating them. Looked up from germline, CDR1 is SGHVS and CDR2 is FNYEAQ. CDR3 sequence: CASSFGSGTYEQYF. As DNA, the CDR3 is TGTGCCAGCAGTTTCGGTAGCGGCACCTACGAGCAGTACTTC.

The chain joins TRBV27 to TRBJ2-7, with D perhaps being TRBD1 or TRBD2 (5 bases each). CDR1 is MNHEY, CDR2 SMNVEV, per germline (reference sequence). V shed 4 bases and J shed 1 base, with 17 bases lying between them. There are 16 residues in the CDR3. The CDR3 is CASSSDLGTASYEQYF. DNA of the CDR3: TGTGCCAGCAGTTCCGATTTAGGGACCGCTTCCTACGAGCAGTACTTC.

The rearrangement uses TRBV15 and TRBJ1-6; D is perhaps TRBD1 (6 bases). CDR3 length equals 15 residues. Trimming removed 3 bases at V and 4 bases at J, with 10 bases between. The V gene's germline CDR1 is LNHNV and CDR2 YYDKDF (reference sequence). CDR3 protein: CATSREQGYNSPLHF. In nucleotides, the CDR3 is TGTGCCACCAGCAGGGAACAGGGTTATAATTCACCCCTCCACTTT.

The chain joins TRBV6-1 to TRBJ1-3; D is undetermined. V lost 0 bases and J 0 bases, leaving 9 bases between the germline ends. The CDR3 totals 16 residues. Per germline, CDR1 MNHNS and CDR2 SASEGT. CDR3 nucleotide sequence: TGTGCCAGCAGTGAAGCGGTCAGCGGCTCTGGAAACACCATATATTTT. It specifies CASSEAVSGSGNTIYF.

The V call is TRBV7-9, the J call TRBJ2-7, with TRBD1 matching 10 bases. The CDR3 has 15 amino acids. The V gene's germline CDR1 is SEHNR and CDR2 FQNEAQ (reference sequence). J gave up 3 bases and V 6 bases, and 8 bases lay outside the gene matches. The CDR3 is CASSLWTGGYYEQYF. DNA of the CDR3: TGTGCCAGCAGTTTGTGGACAGGGGGTTACTACGAGCAGTACTTC.

This clone was recorded a few times. The chain joins TRBV6-5 to TRBJ1-4; 9 nucleotides align to TRBD1. Trimming cost V 5 bases and J 7 bases; bases outside gene matches: 5. CDR1 MNHEY and CDR2 SVGAGI come from the germline V gene. CDR3 length: 14 residues. CDR3: CASSIGQGREKLFF. The CDR3 coding sequence is TGTGCCAGCAGTATCGGACAGGGGCGTGAAAAACTGTTTTTT.

The V call is TRBV9, the J call TRBJ2-5; 7 nucleotides match TRBD2. The length of the CDR3 is 17 residues. Trimming removed 3 bases from V and 3 bases from J; junction bases left unmatched: 14. Germline V lookup: CDR1 SGDLS, CDR2 YYNGEE. The CDR3 DNA reads TGTGCCAGCAGCGGAGGGAGCCGGGAGGACCTCGAAGAGACCCAGTACTTC. Translating it yields CASSGGSREDLEETQYF.

The genes are TRBV28 and TRBJ1-2, with D possibly matching TRBD1 (5 bases). Germline-derived CDR1 and CDR2 are MDHEN and SYDVKM. The CDR3 contains 12 residues. V lost 6 bases and J 8 bases, leaving 13 bases between the germline ends. CDR3: CASRVTREGYTF. CDR3 DNA sequence: TGTGCCAGCAGGGTGACCAGGGAGGGCTACACCTTC.

V usage is TRBV11-2 and J usage is TRBJ2-1; D is possibly TRBD1 or TRBD2 (5 bases each). V shed 1 base and J shed 8 bases, with 12 bases lying between them. The CDR3 totals 14 residues. Germline V gene sequence: CDR1 SGHAT, CDR2 FQNNGV. The chain's CDR3 is CASSLGWGLDEQFF. The DNA for the CDR3 is TGTGCCAGCAGCTTAGGGTGGGGGTTAGATGAGCAGTTCTTC. Drawing the rest from reference TRBV11-2 and TRBJ2-1, the complete variable domain is EAGVAQSPRYKIIEKRQSVAFWCNPISGHATLYWYQQILGQGPKLLIQFQNNGVVDDSQLPKDRFSAERLKGVDSTLKIQPAKLEDSAVYLCASSLGWGLDEQFFGPGTRLTVL.

This clone was picked up one time. This chain connects TRBV2 to TRBJ1-5; D unclear. The CDR3 length is 15 residues. The germline V gene encodes CDR1 SNHLY and CDR2 FYNNEI. V was cut by 5 bases and J by 0 bases, with 11 bases left in between. DNA for the CDR3: TGTGCCAGCAGTCTTAGACACGATAGCAATCAGCCCCAGCATTTT. It specifies CASSLRHDSNQPQHF.

The CDR3 nucleotides are TGTGCCAGCAGTGAACCCCTTACCGGGGAGCTGTTTTTT. This translates into CASSEPLTGELFF. This chain joins TRBV25-1 and TRBJ2-2, with unresolved D. CDR1 is MGHDK, CDR2 SYGVNS, per germline. The germline V and J ends were trimmed by 2 bases and 5 bases, with 6 bases remaining between them. CDR3 length: 13 residues.

The gene calls are TRBV27 and TRBJ2-7; 10 bases line up with TRBD2. Germline CDR1 MNHEY, CDR2 SMNVEV (reference sequence). V shed 5 bases, J shed 2 bases, and the junction held 6 bases outside the gene matches. The CDR3 length is 15 residues. The CDR3 DNA sequence: TGTGCCAGCAGTCCGTGGACTAGCGGAGCCTACGAGCAGTACTTC. Amino acids: CASSPWTSGAYEQYF.

In its sample, this clone was seen once. V and J are TRBV7-8 and TRBJ1-1; 7 bases agree with TRBD1. This CDR3 contains 14 residues. The germline V gene encodes CDR1 SGHVS and CDR2 FQNEAQ. The trim removed 5 bases at V and 9 bases at J, leaving 12 bases unmatched. The CDR3 spells CASSTHLTGLKAFF. The CDR3 DNA reads as TGTGCCAGCAGCACACACCTGACAGGGTTGAAAGCTTTCTTT.

The chain links TRBV4-2 to TRBJ2-1; D unresolved. Germline CDR1 and CDR2: LGHNA and YNFKEQ. The CDR3 contains 15 residues. With 1 base removed from V and 3 bases from J, the gap between germline ends came to 10 bases. The CDR3 DNA reads as TGTGCCAGCAGCCAAGTTCCGGGTGACTACAATGAGCAGTTCTTC. Translation gives CASSQVPGDYNEQFF.

A remark on this clone: Its ends do not fully match the called genes, so a read error is possible. The chain recombines TRBV2 with TRBJ2-7, with D hard to call. CDR1 is SNHLY, CDR2 FYNNEI, per germline. The CDR3 is 12 amino acids. The CDR3 nucleotides are TGTGCCAGCAGGGAAGACATTCGTGAGCAGTACTTC. Translated, it gives CASREDIREQYF. Together with reference TRBV2 and TRBJ2-7, the CDR3 gives the full variable domain: EPEVTQTPSHQVTQMGQEVILRCVPISNHLYFYWYRQILGQKVEFLVSFYNNEISEKSEIFDDQFSVERPDGSNFTLKIRSTKLEDSAMYFCASREDIREQYFGPGTRLTVT.

The chain carries TRBV19 and TRBJ1-5; D uncertain. Germline V gives CDR1 LNHDA, CDR2 SQIVND (reference sequence). This CDR3 has 14 amino acids. Deletions cut 10 bases from V and 6 bases from J, with 19 bases between. CDR3 in DNA: TGTGCCACCTCCCCCGGGCGGAACATTCAGCCCCAGCATTTT. Translated, it gives CATSPGRNIQPQHF.

J is TRBJ1-6 and V is TRBV2; 12 nucleotides align to TRBD1. The CDR3 runs to 16 residues. Germline CDR1 is SNHLY and CDR2 is FYNNEI. V shed 4 bases and J 8 bases; nucleotides not matched to a gene: 6. The CDR3 DNA reads as TGTGCCAGCAGTGGTGGGACAGGGGGCCGAGATTCACCCCTCCACTTT. The encoded protein is CASSGGTGGRDSPLHF.

The V and J genes are TRBV2 and TRBJ2-5, with TRBD1 as a possible D gene (5 bases). CDR3 length: 18 amino acids. V was cut by 5 bases and J by 5 bases, with 27 bases left in between. Germline V gives CDR1 SNHLY, CDR2 FYNNEI. The CDR3 sequence is CASSIRIGVPVKGETQYF. In DNA form, the CDR3 reads TGTGCCAGCAGTATAAGAATTGGCGTCCCCGTCAAGGGGGAGACCCAGTACTTC.

Only one count was recorded for this clone. The chain uses TRBV7-6 and TRBJ1-5, with a possible D match to TRBD1 (5 bases). V lost 2 bases and J 2 bases, leaving 10 bases between the germline ends. CDR3 length: 15 amino acids. Per the germline V gene, CDR1 is SGHVS and CDR2 is FNYEAQ. CDR3 sequence (DNA): TGTGCCAGCAGCTTATGGGGCGGGGGCAATCAGCCCCAGCATTTT. Protein product: CASSLWGGGNQPQHF.